This T cell receptor beta chain is drawn from a study of blood T cell repertoires in COVID-19. Overall study: The origin of the acute and convalescent COVID-19 samples was the United States, Italy and Spain. T cells, B-cell-depleted T cells, or PBMCs supplied cDNA or gDNA.

Germline V lookup: CDR1 SGHRS, CDR2 YFSETQ. CDR3 size: 13 residues. V lost 0 bases and J 5 bases, leaving 8 bases between the germline ends. Produced via immunoSEQ multiplex PCR; TCRdb's table is partial and in-frame only. The sample consists of 110,000 to 150,000 clones, 78% of them appearing once. Researchers sorted participants into cohorts using their self-reported clinical history. For recovered donors of Cohort 3, there were two negative PCRs, clearance, or symptom resolution. This clonotype was obtained from a woman in her 50s who had recovered from COVID-19. The sequencing sample was made of PBMCs or T cells enriched from blood (not recorded which). The rearrangement uses TRBV5-1 and TRBJ1-1, with unresolved D. CDR3 sequence: CASSLAPGTEAFF. CDR3 nucleotides: TGCGCCAGCAGCTTGGCCCCGGGTACTGAAGCTTTCTTT.